These 15 T cell receptor beta chains originate from one sample sequenced in a study of OX40 agonist ivuxolimab in advanced cancers. Some clones are missing from TCRdb's copy, which holds only in-frame ones; the method was immunoSEQ multiplex PCR. The profile shows 12,000 or so clones, about 81% of them singletons. The sequences come from CD4+ or CD8+ T cells sorted from blood, collected in a trial of the OX40 agonist ivuxolimab. The source is an adult with an advanced solid tumor such as melanoma, head and neck, liver or kidney cancer.

The rearrangement joins TRBV12-2 to TRBJ1-1; TRBD1, the table's D call, lacks a check against the DNA. TRBV12-2 is marked as a pseudogene. This CDR3 has 18 residues. The CDR3 DNA follows: TGTGCAAGTCGCTTAGGGGACAGGGGGCCAGACCAAAACACTGAAGCTTTCTTT. Its translation is CASRLGDRGPDQNTEAFF.

The genes are TRBV27 and TRBJ2-1; a possible D gene is TRBD2 (5 bases). Germline V CDR1 and CDR2: MNHEY, SMNVEV (reference sequence). This CDR3 has 14 amino acids. Trimming took 7 bases from V and 1 from J, leaving 11 bases between them. CDR3 amino acids: CASTLSGSYNEQFF. For the CDR3, the DNA is TGTGCCAGCACCCTAAGCGGTTCCTACAATGAGCAGTTCTTC.

The gene calls are TRBV10-2 and TRBJ2-3; TRBD1 agrees at 9 bases. The trim removed 6 bases at V and 2 bases at J, leaving 9 bases unmatched. This CDR3 region has 16 residues. The germline CDR1 and CDR2 sequences are WSHSY and SAAADI. The CDR3, as DNA: TGCGCCAGCAGCGGACAGGGGCCCTACCCCACAGATACGCAGTATTTT. It codes for CASSGQGPYPTDTQYF.

The chain couples TRBV9 to TRBJ2-3; D unclear. Per the germline V gene, CDR1 is SGDLS and CDR2 is YYNGEE. The V and J ends lost 5 bases and 0 bases respectively, with 16 bases between them. The CDR3 has 16 residues. CDR3 bases: TGTGCCAGCAGTGACTCCGGAACAGAGAGCACAGATACGCAGTATTTT. It yields the protein CASSDSGTESTDTQYF.

The rearrangement uses TRBV20-1 and TRBJ2-1, with 9 bases fitting TRBD2. The germline gives CDR1 DFQATT, CDR2 SNEGSKA (reference sequence). The CDR3 length is 11 residues. V gave up 3 bases and J gave up 9 bases; unmatched junction bases: 0. The CDR3 loop reads CSARRGGEQFF. The CDR3 DNA is TGCAGTGCTAGGCGGGGGGGTGAGCAGTTCTTC.

The chain has TRBV15 and TRBJ1-1; possible D gene TRBD1, 5 bases. The CDR3 length is 14 residues. The V gene lost 1 base and the J gene lost 7 bases, with 13 bases spanning the gap. Germline CDR1 LNHNV, CDR2 YYDKDF (reference sequence). CDR3 nucleotide sequence: TGTGCCACCAGCAGAGCAGGTGGGGACCTTGAAGCTTTCTTT. Translated, it gives CATSRAGGDLEAFF.

This clone was recorded once. This chain uses TRBV7-2 with TRBJ2-1; D is ambiguous. The CDR3 spans 15 residues. Germline values: CDR1 SGHTA, CDR2 FQGNSA. V was clipped by 2 bases and J by 4 bases, with 12 bases between them. CDR3 nucleotides: TGTGCCAGCAGCTTATCAGACGAGGAGTACAATGAGCAGTTCTTC. This codes for CASSLSDEEYNEQFF.

The CDR3 loop reads CASSYLRPGGTGELFF. Here the CDR3 DNA reads TGTGCCAGCAGTTACTTAAGACCGGGGGGCACCGGGGAGCTGTTTTTT. The chain joins TRBV6-5 to TRBJ2-2; 7 bases map to TRBD2. From germline, CDR1 is MNHEY and CDR2 SVGAGI. The CDR3 is 16 residues long. V lost 1 base to trimming and J lost 4 bases; unmatched junction nucleotides: 6.

This clone came up once. The chain couples TRBV7-3 to TRBJ2-1, with a weak D call TRBD2 (6 bases). The CDR3 contains 14 residues. Germline V gene lookup returns CDR1 SGHTA and CDR2 FQGTGA. Trimming removed 5 bases at V and 3 bases at J, with 11 bases between. In nucleotides, the CDR3 is TGTGCCAGCAGCCCGGGACTTATCTACAATGAGCAGTTCTTC. Translated, it gives CASSPGLIYNEQFF.

V and J are TRBV9 and TRBJ2-3; D not certain. Germline V lookup: CDR1 SGDLS, CDR2 YYNGEE. Trimming left V 0 bases short and J 1 base short, with 3 bases between. The CDR3 has 13 residues. The CDR3 is CASSVDGTDTQYF. The CDR3 DNA follows: TGTGCCAGCAGCGTAGACGGCACAGATACGCAGTATTTT.

Only one count was recorded for this clone. This sequence joins TRBV14 and TRBJ2-3; D gene uncertain. CDR3 length: 14 residues. The germline V and J ends were trimmed by 4 bases and 6 bases, with 14 bases remaining between them. CDR1 and CDR2 from the germline V gene are SGHDN and FVKESK. The CDR3 DNA reads TGTGCCAGCAGCCTAGAGAATGTTATCGATACGCAGTATTTT. Translated: CASSLENVIDTQYF.

The V call is TRBV30, the J call TRBJ1-1; 8 positions agree with TRBD1. This CDR3 contains 15 residues. Germline V CDR1 and CDR2: GTSNPN, SVGIG (reference sequence). With V trimmed by 3 bases and J by 3 bases, 9 bases remained unmatched. CDR3 in amino acids: CAWRTGVGEDTEAFF. CDR3 in DNA: TGTGCCTGGAGGACAGGGGTAGGGGAGGACACTGAAGCTTTCTTT.

The CDR3 coding sequence is TGTGCCAGCAGTGACAATAACGCAATAGCGCAGTATTTT. Its translation is CASSDNNAIAQYF. The chain links TRBV6-1 to TRBJ2-3; the D is unclear. Germline V gene sequence: CDR1 MNHNS, CDR2 SASEGT. The V end was cut by 3 bases, the J end by 10 bases, with 14 bases between. The CDR3 loop spans 13 amino acids.

This clone showed up just once. The CDR3 nucleotides read TGTGCCAGCAGCCAGACTGGACGGGAGTTCCAAGAGACCCAGTACTTC. Residues: CASSQTGREFQETQYF. The chain couples TRBV7-3 to TRBJ2-5, with D perhaps matching TRBD2 (6 bases). CDR3 size: 16 residues. V was cut by 5 bases and J by 1 base, with 17 bases left in between. In germline, CDR1 is SGHTA, CDR2 FQGTGA.

This clone qualifies as medium-sized. The rearrangement uses TRBV29-1 and TRBJ1-2, with a weak D call TRBD1 (6 bases). Trimming removed 3 bases from V and 2 bases from J, with 10 bases in between. This CDR3 is built from 13 residues. Per the germline V gene, CDR1 is SQVTM and CDR2 is ANQGSEA. The CDR3, as DNA: TGCAGCGTTGAGGGGGCGTCAAACTATGGCTACACCTTC. Translated: CSVEGASNYGYTF.